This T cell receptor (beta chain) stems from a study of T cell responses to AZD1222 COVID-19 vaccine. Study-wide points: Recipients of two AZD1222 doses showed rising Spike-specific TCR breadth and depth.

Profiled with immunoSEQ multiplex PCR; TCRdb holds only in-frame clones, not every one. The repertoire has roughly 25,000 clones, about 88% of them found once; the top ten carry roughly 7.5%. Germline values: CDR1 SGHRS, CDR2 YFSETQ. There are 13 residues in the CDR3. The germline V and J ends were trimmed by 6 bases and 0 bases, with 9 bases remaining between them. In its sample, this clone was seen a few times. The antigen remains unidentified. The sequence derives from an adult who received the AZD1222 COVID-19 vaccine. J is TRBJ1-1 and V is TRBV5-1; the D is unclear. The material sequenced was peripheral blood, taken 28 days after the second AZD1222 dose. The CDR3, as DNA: TGCGCCAGCAACTTACGGATGAACACTGAAGCTTTCTTT. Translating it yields CASNLRMNTEAFF.